The rows below give T cell receptor beta chains drawn from one sample of a study of blood T cell repertoires in COVID-19. Assay used: immunoSEQ multiplex PCR; TCRdb lists only in-frame clones, some missing. Among approximately 220,000 clones, less than 90% were seen once, and the ten largest hold roughly 0.7%. The material sequenced was peripheral blood. Receptor source: a middle-aged man with acute or convalescent COVID-19. The CDR3 runs from the conserved cysteine through the conserved F or W. D genes are given only for firm matches. Not every row has a clone size; where given, it reads once, few, many or a size class.

abundance: -; d_gene: -; v_gene: TRBV28; j_gene: TRBJ1-1; CDR3nt: TGTGCCGGGGGGGATCTGAACACTGAAGCTTTCTTT; CDR3aa: CAGGDLNTEAFF
abundance: -; d_gene: -; v_gene: TRBV5-4; j_gene: TRBJ2-7; CDR3nt: TGTGCCAGCAGCTTGATGCAGGAGGCCTACGAGCAGTACTTC; CDR3aa: CASSLMQEAYEQYF
abundance: -; d_gene: TRBD1; v_gene: TRBV10-3; j_gene: TRBJ1-6; CDR3nt: TGTGCCATCAGTGAGTGGGACAGCTCCACGGTGGGGTCACCCCTCCACTTT; CDR3aa: CAISEWDSSTVGSPLHF
abundance: -; d_gene: -; v_gene: TRBV19; j_gene: TRBJ1-5; CDR3nt: TGTGCCAGTAGTACGGACAACTTGAAGCCCCAGCATTTT; CDR3aa: CASSTDNLKPQHF
abundance: once; d_gene: TRBD1; v_gene: TRBV4-3; j_gene: TRBJ2-6; CDR3nt: TGCGCCAGCAGCCAAGAGGTCCGACAGGGCCTTACCTCTGGGGCCAACGTCCTGACTTTC; CDR3aa: CASSQEVRQGLTSGANVLTF
abundance: -; d_gene: -; v_gene: TRBV7-9; j_gene: TRBJ1-1; CDR3nt: TGTGCCAGCAGCTTACCTCTCGCCCTCAGGGTAGGAGTAACTGAAGCTTTCTTT; CDR3aa: CASSLPLALRVGVTEAFF
abundance: -; d_gene: -; v_gene: TRBV29-1; j_gene: TRBJ2-5; CDR3nt: TGCAGCGGGAGGAGAGAATCGGGGGAGACCCAGTACTTC; CDR3aa: CSGRRESGETQYF
abundance: -; d_gene: -; v_gene: TRBV18; j_gene: TRBJ1-1; CDR3nt: TGTGCCAGCTCATCCTCGTTTACTGAAGCTTTCTTT; CDR3aa: CASSSSFTEAFF
abundance: -; d_gene: TRBD1; v_gene: TRBV6-5; j_gene: TRBJ2-7; CDR3nt: TGTGCCAGCAGAATTGGACAGGGCCTTTCCTACGAGCAGTACTTC; CDR3aa: CASRIGQGLSYEQYF
abundance: once; d_gene: -; v_gene: TRBV6-1; j_gene: TRBJ1-5; CDR3nt: TGTGCCAGCACTGAAGGTCAGGGAAGCAATCAGCCCCAGCATTTT; CDR3aa: CASTEGQGSNQPQHF
abundance: -; d_gene: -; v_gene: TRBV7-9; j_gene: TRBJ1-1; CDR3nt: TGTGCCAGCAGCTTACAGGCCATGAACACTGAAGCTTTCTTT; CDR3aa: CASSLQAMNTEAFF
abundance: -; d_gene: -; v_gene: TRBV28; j_gene: TRBJ2-7; CDR3nt: TGTGCCAGCAGGCCACTCGGGGGTTCCTCCTACGAGCAGTACTTC; CDR3aa: CASRPLGGSSYEQYF
abundance: -; d_gene: -; v_gene: TRBV28; j_gene: TRBJ1-5; CDR3nt: TGTGCCAGCAGTGTCCTTTATCAGCCCCAGCATTTT; CDR3aa: CASSVLYQPQHF
abundance: few; d_gene: TRBD2; v_gene: TRBV30; j_gene: TRBJ2-5; CDR3nt: TGTGCCTGGACTAGCGGGGGGCAAGAGACCCAGTACTTC; CDR3aa: CAWTSGGQETQYF
abundance: -; d_gene: -; v_gene: TRBV19; j_gene: TRBJ2-2; CDR3nt: TGTGCCAGTAGACAGGAAACCGGGGAGCTGTTTTTT; CDR3aa: CASRQETGELFF
abundance: -; d_gene: -; v_gene: TRBV2; j_gene: TRBJ1-5; CDR3nt: TGTGCCAGCAGCCACAGGGTAAGCAATCAGCCCCAGCATTTT; CDR3aa: CASSHRVSNQPQHF
abundance: -; d_gene: -; v_gene: TRBV5-4; j_gene: TRBJ1-4; CDR3nt: TGTGCCAGCAGCTTCACCGGTTCTAATAATGAAAAACTGTTTTTT; CDR3aa: CASSFTGSNNEKLFF
abundance: -; d_gene: TRBD1; v_gene: TRBV29-1; j_gene: TRBJ2-2; CDR3nt: TGCAGCGTTGACCCGGGACAGGGCTCCCCGGAGCTGTTTTTT; CDR3aa: CSVDPGQGSPELFF
abundance: -; d_gene: -; v_gene: TRBV11-2; j_gene: TRBJ2-7; CDR3nt: TGTGCCAGCAGCTTAAGCTCAGTCACAGGGAGCGAGCAGTACTTC; CDR3aa: CASSLSSVTGSEQYF
abundance: -; d_gene: TRBD1; v_gene: TRBV7-9; j_gene: TRBJ1-3; CDR3nt: TGTGCCAGCAGCTTAGCGAGGACAGGGACTGGAAACACCATATATTTT; CDR3aa: CASSLARTGTGNTIYF
abundance: -; d_gene: -; v_gene: TRBV20-1; j_gene: TRBJ1-2; CDR3nt: TGCAGCTTAAGAGGGACATTTGGCTACACCTTC; CDR3aa: CSLRGTFGYTF
abundance: once; d_gene: TRBD1; v_gene: TRBV9; j_gene: TRBJ1-2; CDR3nt: TGTGCCAGCAGCGGGTTCGGACAGGGAAACTATGGCTACACCTTC; CDR3aa: CASSGFGQGNYGYTF
abundance: -; d_gene: -; v_gene: TRBV6-5; j_gene: TRBJ2-1; CDR3nt: TGTGCCAGCAACCCATCAGGGGGGCCCTACAATGAGCAGTTCTTC; CDR3aa: CASNPSGGPYNEQFF
abundance: -; d_gene: -; v_gene: TRBV19; j_gene: TRBJ2-7; CDR3nt: TGTGCCAGTAGTGCACAGGGCGACGAGCAGTACTTC; CDR3aa: CASSAQGDEQYF
abundance: -; d_gene: -; v_gene: TRBV19; j_gene: TRBJ1-2; CDR3nt: TGTGCCAGTAGTAGCGGACACGCTGTATCTAACTATGGCTACACCTTC; CDR3aa: CASSSGHAVSNYGYTF
abundance: -; d_gene: -; v_gene: TRBV6-5; j_gene: TRBJ2-3; CDR3nt: TGTGCCAGCAGGAGTGGGGGGTCAAGCACAGATACGCAGTATTTT; CDR3aa: CASRSGGSSTDTQYF
abundance: -; d_gene: TRBD2; v_gene: TRBV27; j_gene: TRBJ2-7; CDR3nt: TGTGCCAGCAGTTTTGGCGGGACTAGCGGGTACGAGCAGTACTTC; CDR3aa: CASSFGGTSGYEQYF
abundance: -; d_gene: -; v_gene: TRBV18; j_gene: TRBJ2-1; CDR3nt: TGTGCCAGCTCACCACCGGGCCCCGGGCGGGATGAGCAGTTCTTC; CDR3aa: CASSPPGPGRDEQFF
abundance: -; d_gene: TRBD2; v_gene: TRBV18; j_gene: TRBJ2-1; CDR3nt: TGTGCCAGCTCCCCTACTAGCGGTTTATACAATGAGCAGTTCTTC; CDR3aa: CASSPTSGLYNEQFF
abundance: -; d_gene: TRBD2; v_gene: TRBV5-1; j_gene: TRBJ2-1; CDR3nt: TGCGCCAGCAGCCCCACCCTTCCGGGACTAGCGGGAGACAATGAGCAGTTCTTC; CDR3aa: CASSPTLPGLAGDNEQFF
abundance: -; d_gene: -; v_gene: TRBV5-4; j_gene: TRBJ1-2; CDR3nt: TGTGCCAGCAGCATCAGGGCTAACTATGGCTACACCTTC; CDR3aa: CASSIRANYGYTF
abundance: -; d_gene: TRBD2; v_gene: TRBV9; j_gene: TRBJ2-5; CDR3nt: TGTGCCAGCAGCGTCCTAGCGGGAGGGCCCGCAGAGACCCAGTACTTC; CDR3aa: CASSVLAGGPAETQYF
abundance: -; d_gene: TRBD1; v_gene: TRBV12-3/TRBV12-4; j_gene: TRBJ1-1; CDR3nt: TGTGCCAGCAGCTCCGGGACAGCTTATGAAGCTTTCTTT; CDR3aa: CASSSGTAYEAFF
abundance: -; d_gene: -; v_gene: TRBV28; j_gene: TRBJ1-1; CDR3nt: TGTGCCAGCAGTTTAGGTCACGGGGGGTTGAACACTGAAGCTTTCTTT; CDR3aa: CASSLGHGGLNTEAFF